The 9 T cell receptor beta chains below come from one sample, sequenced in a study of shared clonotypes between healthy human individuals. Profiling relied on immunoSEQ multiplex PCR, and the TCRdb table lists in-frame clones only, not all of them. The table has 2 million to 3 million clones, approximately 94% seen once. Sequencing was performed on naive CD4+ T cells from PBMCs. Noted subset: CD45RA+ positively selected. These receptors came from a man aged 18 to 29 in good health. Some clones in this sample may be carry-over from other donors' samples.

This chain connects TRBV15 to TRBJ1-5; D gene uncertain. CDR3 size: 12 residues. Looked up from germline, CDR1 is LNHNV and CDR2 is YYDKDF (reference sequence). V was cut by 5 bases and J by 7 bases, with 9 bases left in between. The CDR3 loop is CATSGVKQPQHF. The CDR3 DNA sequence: TGTGCCACCAGCGGGGTGAAACAGCCCCAGCATTTT.

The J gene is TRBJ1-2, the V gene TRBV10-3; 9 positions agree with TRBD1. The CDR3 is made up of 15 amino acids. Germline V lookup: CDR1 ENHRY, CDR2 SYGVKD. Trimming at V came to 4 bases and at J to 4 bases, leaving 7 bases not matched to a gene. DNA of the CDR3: TGTGCCATCAGTGGACCGGACAGGGGACCCTATGGCTACACCTTC. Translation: CAISGPDRGPYGYTF.

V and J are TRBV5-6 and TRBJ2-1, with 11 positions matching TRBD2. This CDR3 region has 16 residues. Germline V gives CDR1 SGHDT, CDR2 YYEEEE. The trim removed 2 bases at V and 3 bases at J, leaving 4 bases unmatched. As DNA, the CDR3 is TGTGCCAGCAGCTTCTTCCTAGCGGGAGGCTACAATGAGCAGTTCTTC. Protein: CASSFFLAGGYNEQFF.

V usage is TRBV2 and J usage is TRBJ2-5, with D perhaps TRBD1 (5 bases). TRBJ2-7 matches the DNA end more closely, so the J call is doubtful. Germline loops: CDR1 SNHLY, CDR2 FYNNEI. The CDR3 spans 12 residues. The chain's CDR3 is CASNQGYYEQYF. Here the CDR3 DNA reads TGTGCCAGCAACCAGGGTTACTACGAGCAGTACTTC.

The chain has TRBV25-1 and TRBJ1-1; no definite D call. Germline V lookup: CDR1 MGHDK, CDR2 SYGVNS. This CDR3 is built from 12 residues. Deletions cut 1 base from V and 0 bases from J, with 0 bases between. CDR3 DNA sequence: TGTGCCAGCAGTGAATTGAACACTGAAGCTTTCTTT. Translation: CASSELNTEAFF.

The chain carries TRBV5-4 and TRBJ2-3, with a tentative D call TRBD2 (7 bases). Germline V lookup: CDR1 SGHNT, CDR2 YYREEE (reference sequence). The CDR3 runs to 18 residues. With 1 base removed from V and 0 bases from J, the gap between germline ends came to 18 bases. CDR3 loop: CASSLPEGGGRSTDTQYF. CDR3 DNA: TGTGCCAGCAGCTTGCCGGAAGGGGGGGGACGTAGCACAGATACGCAGTATTTT. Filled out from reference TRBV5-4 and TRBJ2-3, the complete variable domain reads ETGVTQSPTHLIKTRGQQVTLRCSSQSGHNTVSWYQQALGQGPQFIFQYYREEENGRGNFPPRFSGLQFPNYSSELNVNALELDDSALYLCASSLPEGGGRSTDTQYFGPGTRLTVL.

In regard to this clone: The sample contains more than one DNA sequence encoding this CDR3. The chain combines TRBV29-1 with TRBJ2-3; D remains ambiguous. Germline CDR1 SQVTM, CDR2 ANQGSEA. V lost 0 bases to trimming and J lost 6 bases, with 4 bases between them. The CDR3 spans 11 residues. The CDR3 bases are TGCAGCGTTGAAGAGGCGGATACGCAGTATTTT. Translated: CSVEEADTQYF.

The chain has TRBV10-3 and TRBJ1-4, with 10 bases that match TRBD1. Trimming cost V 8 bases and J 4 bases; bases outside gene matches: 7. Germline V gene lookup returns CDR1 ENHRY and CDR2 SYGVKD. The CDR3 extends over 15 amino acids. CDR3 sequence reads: CAIHPGTGDNEKLFF. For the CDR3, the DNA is TGTGCCATCCACCCCGGGACAGGGGATAATGAAAAACTGTTTTTT.

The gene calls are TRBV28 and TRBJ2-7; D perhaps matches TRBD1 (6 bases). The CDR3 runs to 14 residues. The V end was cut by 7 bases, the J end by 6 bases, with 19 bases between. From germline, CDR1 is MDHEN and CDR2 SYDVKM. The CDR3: CASMGPGQGFEQYF. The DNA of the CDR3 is TGTGCCAGCATGGGACCGGGACAAGGATTCGAGCAGTACTTC.